This T cell receptor (beta chain) was obtained from a study of T-cell reconstitution after alpha-beta-depleted transplantation in children. Unique molecular identifiers were built into the TCRbeta library. Using its own MiXCR run on the PCR reads, TCRdb lists one record per CDR3 protein. Among hundreds of thousands of distinct CDR3 sequences listed, under 12% were seen once. CDR3 length: 16 amino acids. The J segment lost 1 base and the V segment lost 3 bases, leaving 6 bases of the junction unmatched. CDR1 DFQATT and CDR2 SNEGSKA come from the germline V gene (reference sequence). This clonotype was seen at least ten times.

This rearrangement joins TRBV20-1 to TRBJ2-1; 10 bases map to TRBD2. This TCR derives from a human donor who donated a stem cell graft to a child with acute myeloid leukemia. This material consisted of PBMCs from the stem cell graft donor, taken from the stem cell graft. The CDR3 region is CSARVLAGGSYNEQFF. In nucleotides, the CDR3 is TGCAGTGCTAGGGTATTAGCGGGAGGATCCTACAATGAGCAGTTCTTC.